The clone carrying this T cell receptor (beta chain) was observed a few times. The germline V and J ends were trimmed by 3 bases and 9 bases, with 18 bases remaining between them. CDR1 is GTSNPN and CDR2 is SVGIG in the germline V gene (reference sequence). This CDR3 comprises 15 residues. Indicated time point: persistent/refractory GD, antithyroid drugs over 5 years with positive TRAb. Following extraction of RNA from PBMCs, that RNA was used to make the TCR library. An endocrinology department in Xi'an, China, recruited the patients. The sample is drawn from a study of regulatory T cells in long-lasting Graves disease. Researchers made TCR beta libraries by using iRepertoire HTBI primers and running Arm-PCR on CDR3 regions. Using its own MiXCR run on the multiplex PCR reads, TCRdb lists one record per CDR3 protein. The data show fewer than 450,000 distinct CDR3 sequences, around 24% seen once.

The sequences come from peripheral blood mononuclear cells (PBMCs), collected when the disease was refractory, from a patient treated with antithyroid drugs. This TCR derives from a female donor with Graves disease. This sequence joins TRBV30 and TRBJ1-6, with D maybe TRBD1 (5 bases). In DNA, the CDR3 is TGTGCCTGGAGCGGAATAGACAGCGGTGGTTCACCCCTCCACTTT. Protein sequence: CAWSGIDSGGSPLHF.